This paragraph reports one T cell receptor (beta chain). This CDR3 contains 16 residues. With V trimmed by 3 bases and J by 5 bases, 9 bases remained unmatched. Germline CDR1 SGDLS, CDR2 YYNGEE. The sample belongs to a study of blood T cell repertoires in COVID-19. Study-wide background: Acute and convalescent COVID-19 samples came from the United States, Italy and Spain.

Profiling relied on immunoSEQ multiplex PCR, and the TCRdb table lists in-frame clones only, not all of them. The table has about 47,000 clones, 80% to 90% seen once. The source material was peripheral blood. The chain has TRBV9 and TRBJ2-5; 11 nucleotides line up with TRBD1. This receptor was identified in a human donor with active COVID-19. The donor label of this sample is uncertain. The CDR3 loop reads CASSASGTGGMETQYF. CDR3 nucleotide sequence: TGTGCCAGCAGCGCGTCCGGGACAGGGGGGATGGAGACCCAGTACTTC.